This T cell receptor (beta chain) appears in the sequencing data of a study of cytotoxic CD8 clonotypes in ibrutinib-treated CLL. About the study: Partial responses totalled 24 and complete responses 2; after median approximately 64 months, 14 remained remitted and approximately twelve progressed.

Only a few counts were recorded for this clone. Generated by immunoSEQ multiplex PCR, the TCRdb table keeps only in-frame clones and is missing some. Found here are around 310,000 clones, about 77% of them singletons; the top ten hold 6.5% to 8.5%. The starting material was PBMCs, obtained before ibrutinib treatment. The sequence was collected from a human donor with chronic lymphocytic leukemia.

This CDR3 is CASSLLAGGSHEQFF. In nucleotides, the CDR3 is TGTGCCAGCAGCTTACTAGCGGGAGGGTCGCATGAGCAGTTCTTC. V and J are TRBV11-2 and TRBJ2-1, with TRBD2 matching 12 bases. The CDR3 runs 15 residues. Per germline, CDR1 SGHAT and CDR2 FQNNGV. Trimming at V came to 2 bases and at J to 8 bases, leaving 4 bases not matched to a gene.